This TCR beta chain comes out of a study of CD8 T cells in ankylosing spondylitis. This clonotype was seen a few times. Its specificity is not known. Quantitative 5'-RACE was performed with molecular barcodes, and it yielded the TCR beta libraries. TCRdb re-called the 5' RACE reads with MiXCR, one entry per CDR3 protein. This sample has roughly 220,000 distinct CDR3 sequences, with about 18% found just once. Overall study results and limits: A TCR beta motif of several highly homologous variants appeared characteristic of ankylosing spondylitis blood.

This clonotype was obtained from a male donor with ankylosing spondylitis. Sample: blood, either unsorted or a sorted T cell fraction (not recorded which).

The CDR3 is CASSGGLHSYEQYF. In nucleotides, the CDR3 is TGCGCCAGCAGCGGTGGACTTCACTCCTACGAGCAGTACTTC. This rearrangement joins TRBV5-1 to TRBJ2-7; TRBD2 is a possible D gene (5 bases). Germline V CDR1 and CDR2: SGHRS, YFSETQ. Trimming removed 4 bases from V and 0 bases from J, with 11 bases in between. The CDR3 totals 14 residues.